The sequence of this T cell receptor (beta chain) was determined in a study of T cell repertoires in urothelial bladder cancer (dated 2019 in TCRdb). Describing the broader study: Of the roughly 12 resected lesions, three were clinical stage cT0, three were cTa, three were cT1, and three were cT2 or greater. Twelve resected bladder lesions, made up of urothelial carcinoma (UC+) and benign (UC-) specimens, were studied. The study compared clonality of the TCR repertoire in bladder tumors against clonality in benign bladder inflammation. Roughly 12 patients with bladder lesions who were undergoing transurethral resection were prospectively identified.

Bladder lesion specimens were obtained at transurethral resection and were stored at -80C. From bladder specimens obtained at transurethral resection, DNA was extracted. The immunoSEQ assay was used to sequence the CDR3 region of the TCR beta chain. In the paper's pipeline: T-cell fraction, clonal dominance and maximum TCR clone frequency were calculated for each specimen. TCRdb holds this immuneACCESS table with in-frame rearrangements only. Some clones are missing; in checked studies, unresolved V genes explain under half, and the rest has no known cause. V and J calls plus clone size are reproduced from that table; the DNA served to infer D and trimming. The sample has 6,700 or so clones on record, 71% of them singletons. Jointly, the top ten make up more than 10% of the sample. Regarding this clone: Its antigen target is currently unknown. No much larger clone exists at a distance of one base, and base qualities are not known.

The investigation overall reported the following: In carcinoma specimens, up to roughly 15% of infiltrating lymphocytes were accounted for by a single T-cell clone, compared with about 2.2% in benign specimens. Urothelial carcinoma specimens had fewer T cells than benign specimens, with medians of about 5,800 and 28,000. The median percentage of tumor infiltrating lymphocytes was about 1.9% in carcinoma specimens and approximately 11% in benign specimens.

Relative to germline, V is 2 bases shorter and J is 7 bases shorter, with 12 bases between their ends. The CDR3 runs 14 amino acids, cysteine and phenylalanine included. This entry keeps only the CDR3 DNA: 42 bases, framed from base 1. From a lookup of the germline V gene (reference sequence), CDR1 and CDR2 are SGHKS and YYEKEE. Sequencing was performed on tumor-infiltrating cells from bladder cancer. The sequence links TRBV5-5 to TRBJ1-4; matching of 5 bases hints at TRBD1 as the D gene. The origin of this receptor is a human donor with urothelial carcinoma. The bases are TGTGCCAGCAGCTTAACGTATGGGGGTGAAAAACTGTTTTTT. Translated, this is CASSLTYGGEKLFF. The entire variable domain, with the stretches around the CDR3 drawn from the reference TRBV5-5 and TRBJ1-4 proteins, is DAGVTQSPTHLIKTRGQQVTLRCSPISGHKSVSWYQQVLGQGPQFIFQYYEKEERGRGNFPDRFSARQFPNYSSELNVNALLLGDSALYLCASSLTYGGEKLFFGSGTQLSVL.